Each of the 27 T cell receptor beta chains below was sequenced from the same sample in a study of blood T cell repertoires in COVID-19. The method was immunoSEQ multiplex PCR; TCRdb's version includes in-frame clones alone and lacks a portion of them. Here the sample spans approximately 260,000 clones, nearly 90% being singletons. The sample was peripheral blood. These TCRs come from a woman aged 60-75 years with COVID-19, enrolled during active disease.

DNA for the CDR3: TGTGCCAGCAGGCGGGGGACAGGGAGAGGCGGCGGGGAGCTGTTTTTT. Its protein product is CASRRGTGRGGGELFF. V is TRBV3-1 (or the pseudogene TRBV3-2) and J is TRBJ2-2; 9 bases agree with TRBD1. This CDR3 contains 16 residues. CDR1 LGHDT and CDR2 YNNKEL come from the germline V gene (reference sequence). J gave up 7 bases and V 6 bases, and 12 bases lay outside the gene matches.

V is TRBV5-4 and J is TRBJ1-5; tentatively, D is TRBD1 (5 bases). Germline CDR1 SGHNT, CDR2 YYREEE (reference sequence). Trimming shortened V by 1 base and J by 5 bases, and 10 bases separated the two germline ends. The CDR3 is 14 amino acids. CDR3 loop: CASSLRGVDQPQHF. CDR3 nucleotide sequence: TGTGCCAGCAGCTTGCGGGGGGTTGATCAGCCCCAGCATTTT. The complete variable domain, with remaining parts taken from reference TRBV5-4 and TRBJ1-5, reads ETGVTQSPTHLIKTRGQQVTLRCSSQSGHNTVSWYQQALGQGPQFIFQYYREEENGRGNFPPRFSGLQFPNYSSELNVNALELDDSALYLCASSLRGVDQPQHFGDGTRLSIL.

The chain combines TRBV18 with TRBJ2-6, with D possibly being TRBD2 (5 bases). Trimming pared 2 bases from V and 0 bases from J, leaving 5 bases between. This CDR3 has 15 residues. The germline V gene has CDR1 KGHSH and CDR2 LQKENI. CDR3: CASSPGGSGANVLTF. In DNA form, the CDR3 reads TGTGCCAGCTCACCAGGAGGCTCTGGGGCCAACGTCCTGACTTTC. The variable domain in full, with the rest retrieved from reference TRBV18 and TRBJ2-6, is NAGVMQNPRHLVRRRGQEARLRCSPMKGHSHVYWYRQLPEEGLKFMVYLQKENIIDESGMPKERFSAEFPKEGPSILRIQQVVRGDSAAYFCASSPGGSGANVLTFGAGSRLTVL.

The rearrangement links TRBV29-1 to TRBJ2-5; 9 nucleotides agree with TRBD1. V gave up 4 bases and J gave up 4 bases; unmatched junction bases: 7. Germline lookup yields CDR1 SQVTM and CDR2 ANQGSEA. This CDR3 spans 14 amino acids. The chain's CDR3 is CSVGRTGVRETQYF. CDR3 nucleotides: TGCAGCGTTGGCCGGACAGGGGTGAGAGAGACCCAGTACTTC. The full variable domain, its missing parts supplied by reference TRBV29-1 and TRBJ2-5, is SAVISQKPSRDICQRGTSLTIQCQVDSQVTMMFWYRQQPGQSLTLIATANQGSEATYESGFVIDKFPISRPNLTFSTLTVSNMSPEDSSIYLCSVGRTGVRETQYFGPGTRLLVL.

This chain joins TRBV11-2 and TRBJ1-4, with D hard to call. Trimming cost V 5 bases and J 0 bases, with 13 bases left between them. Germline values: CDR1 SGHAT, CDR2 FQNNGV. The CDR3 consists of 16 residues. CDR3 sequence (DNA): TGTGCCAGCAGCCCCCGGCAGACTGCAACTAATGAAAAACTGTTTTTT. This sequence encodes CASSPRQTATNEKLFF. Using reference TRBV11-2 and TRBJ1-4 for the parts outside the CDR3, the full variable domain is EAGVAQSPRYKIIEKRQSVAFWCNPISGHATLYWYQQILGQGPKLLIQFQNNGVVDDSQLPKDRFSAERLKGVDSTLKIQPAKLEDSAVYLCASSPRQTATNEKLFFGSGTQLSVL.

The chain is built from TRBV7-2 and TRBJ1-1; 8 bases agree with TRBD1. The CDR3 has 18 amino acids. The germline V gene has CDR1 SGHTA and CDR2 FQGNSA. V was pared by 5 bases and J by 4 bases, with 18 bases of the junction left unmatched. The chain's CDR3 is CASSPKTDRAIGGTEAFF. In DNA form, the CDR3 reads TGTGCCAGCAGCCCCAAAACGGACAGGGCGATCGGAGGCACTGAAGCTTTCTTT.

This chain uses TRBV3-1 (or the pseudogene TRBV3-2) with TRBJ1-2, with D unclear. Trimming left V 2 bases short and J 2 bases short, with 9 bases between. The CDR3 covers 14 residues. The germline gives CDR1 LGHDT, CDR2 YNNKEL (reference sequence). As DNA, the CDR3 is TGTGCCAGCAGCCAACCGAGTCGGAACTATGGCTACACCTTC. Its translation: CASSQPSRNYGYTF.

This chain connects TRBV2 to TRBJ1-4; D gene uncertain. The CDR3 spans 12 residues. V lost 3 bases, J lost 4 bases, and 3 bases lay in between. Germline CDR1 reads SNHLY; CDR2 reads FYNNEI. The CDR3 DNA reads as TGTGCCAGCAGTGATAATAATGAAAAACTGTTTTTT. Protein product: CASSDNNEKLFF.

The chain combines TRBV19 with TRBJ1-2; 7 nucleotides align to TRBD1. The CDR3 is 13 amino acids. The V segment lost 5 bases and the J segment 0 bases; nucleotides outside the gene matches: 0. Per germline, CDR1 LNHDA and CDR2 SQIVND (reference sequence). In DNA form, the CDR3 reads TGTGCCAGTAGTGGGACAGCTAACTATGGCTACACCTTC. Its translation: CASSGTANYGYTF.

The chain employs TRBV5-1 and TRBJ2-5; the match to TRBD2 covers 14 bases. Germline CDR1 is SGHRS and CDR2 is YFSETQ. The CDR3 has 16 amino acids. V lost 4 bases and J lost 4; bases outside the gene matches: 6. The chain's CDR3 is CASSPQTSGGGETQYF. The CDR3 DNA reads TGCGCCAGCAGCCCACAGACTAGCGGGGGGGGAGAGACCCAGTACTTC.

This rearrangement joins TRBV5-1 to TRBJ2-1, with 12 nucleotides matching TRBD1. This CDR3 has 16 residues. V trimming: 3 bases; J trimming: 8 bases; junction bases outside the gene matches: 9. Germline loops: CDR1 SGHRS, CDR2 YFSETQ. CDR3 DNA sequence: TGCGCCAGCAGCTGGACCCCGGGACAGGGGGCGGATGAGCAGTTCTTC. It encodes CASSWTPGQGADEQFF.

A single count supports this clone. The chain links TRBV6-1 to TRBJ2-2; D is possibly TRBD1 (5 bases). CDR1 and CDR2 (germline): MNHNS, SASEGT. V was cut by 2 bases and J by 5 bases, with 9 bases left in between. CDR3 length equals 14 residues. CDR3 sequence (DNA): TGTGCCAGCAGTGAACTATGGACAACCGGGGAGCTGTTTTTT. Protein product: CASSELWTTGELFF.

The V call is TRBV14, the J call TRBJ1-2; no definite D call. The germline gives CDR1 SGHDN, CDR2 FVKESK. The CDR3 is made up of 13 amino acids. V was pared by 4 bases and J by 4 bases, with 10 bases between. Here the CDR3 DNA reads TGTGCCAGCAGCCCTAAAGAACTCTATGGCTACACCTTC. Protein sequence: CASSPKELYGYTF.

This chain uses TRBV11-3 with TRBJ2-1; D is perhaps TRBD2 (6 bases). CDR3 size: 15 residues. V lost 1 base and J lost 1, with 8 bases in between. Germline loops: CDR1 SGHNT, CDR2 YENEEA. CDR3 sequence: CASSLGGVSYNEQFF. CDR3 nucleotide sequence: TGTGCCAGCAGCTTAGGCGGGGTATCCTACAATGAGCAGTTCTTC.

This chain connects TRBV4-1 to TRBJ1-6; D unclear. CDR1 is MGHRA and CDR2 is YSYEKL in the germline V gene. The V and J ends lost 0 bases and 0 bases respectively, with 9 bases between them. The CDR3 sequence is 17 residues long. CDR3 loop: CASSQDPGISYNSPLHF. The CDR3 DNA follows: TGCGCCAGCAGCCAAGATCCAGGTATCTCCTATAATTCACCCCTCCACTTT.

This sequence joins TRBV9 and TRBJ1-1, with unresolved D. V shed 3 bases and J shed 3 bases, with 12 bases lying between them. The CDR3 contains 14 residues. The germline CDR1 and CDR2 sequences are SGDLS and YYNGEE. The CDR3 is CASSAGREDTEAFF. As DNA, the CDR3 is TGTGCCAGCAGCGCTGGGAGGGAGGACACTGAAGCTTTCTTT.

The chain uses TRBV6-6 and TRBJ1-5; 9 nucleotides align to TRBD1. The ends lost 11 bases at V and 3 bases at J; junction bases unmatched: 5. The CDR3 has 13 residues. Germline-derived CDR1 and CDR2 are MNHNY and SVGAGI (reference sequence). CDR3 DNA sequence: TGTGCCGGGGGACAGGGCGCCAATCAGCCCCAGCATTTT. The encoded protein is CAGGQGANQPQHF.

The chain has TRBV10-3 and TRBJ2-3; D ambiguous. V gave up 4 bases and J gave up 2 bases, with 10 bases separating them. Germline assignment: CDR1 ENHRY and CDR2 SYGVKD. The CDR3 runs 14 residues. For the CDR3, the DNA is TGTGCCATCAGTGTGAAGAGGCACACAGATACGCAGTATTTT. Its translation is CAISVKRHTDTQYF.

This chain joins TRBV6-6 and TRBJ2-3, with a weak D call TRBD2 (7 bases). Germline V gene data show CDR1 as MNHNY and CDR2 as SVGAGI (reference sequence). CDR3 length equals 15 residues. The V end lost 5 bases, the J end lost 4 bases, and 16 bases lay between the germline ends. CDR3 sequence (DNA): TGTGCCAGCAGTAAACTGGGGGGGGCCCCAGATACGCAGTATTTT. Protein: CASSKLGGAPDTQYF.

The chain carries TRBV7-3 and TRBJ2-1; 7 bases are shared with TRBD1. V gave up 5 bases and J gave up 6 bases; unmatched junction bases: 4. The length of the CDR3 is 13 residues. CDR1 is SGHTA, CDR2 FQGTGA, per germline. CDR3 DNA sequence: TGTGCCAGCAGCCACAGGGGTGGCAATGAGCAGTTCTTC. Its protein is CASSHRGGNEQFF.

The CDR3 DNA sequence: TGCGCCAGCAGCTTGGATCCGGGTGCAGCCAAAAACATTCAGTACTTC. Amino acids: CASSLDPGAAKNIQYF. The chain has TRBV5-1 and TRBJ2-4; D unresolved. The CDR3 contains 16 residues. Germline V gene data show CDR1 as SGHRS and CDR2 as YFSETQ. V lost 0 bases to trimming and J lost 0 bases, with 10 bases between them.

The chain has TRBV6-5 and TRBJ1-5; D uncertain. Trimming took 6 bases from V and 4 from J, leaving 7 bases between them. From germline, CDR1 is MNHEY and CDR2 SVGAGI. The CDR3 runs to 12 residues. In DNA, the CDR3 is TGTGCCAGCAGAAGCCTGAATCAGCCCCAGCATTTT. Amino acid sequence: CASRSLNQPQHF.

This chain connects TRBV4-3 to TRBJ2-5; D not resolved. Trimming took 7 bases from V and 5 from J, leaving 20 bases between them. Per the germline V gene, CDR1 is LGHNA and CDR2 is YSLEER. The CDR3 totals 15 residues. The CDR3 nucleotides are TGCGCCAGCAAGCCTACCGGGTTCCCCACCGAGACCCAGTACTTC. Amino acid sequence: CASKPTGFPTETQYF.

The CDR3 sequence: CASSNPAGPAQHF. In DNA, the CDR3 is TGTGCCAGCAGCAATCCGGCGGGGCCAGCCCAGCATTTT. The chain has TRBV6-5 and TRBJ1-5, with D perhaps TRBD1 (5 bases). V was trimmed by 6 bases and J by 11 bases, leaving 17 bases between them. Germline-derived CDR1 and CDR2 are MNHEY and SVGAGI. The CDR3 is 13 amino acids.

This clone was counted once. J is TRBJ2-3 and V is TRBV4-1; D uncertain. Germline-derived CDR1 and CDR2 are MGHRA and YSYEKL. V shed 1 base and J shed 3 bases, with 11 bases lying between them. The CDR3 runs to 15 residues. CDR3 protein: CASSQVKPVTDTQYF. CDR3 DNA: TGCGCCAGCAGCCAAGTAAAACCAGTGACAGATACGCAGTATTTT.

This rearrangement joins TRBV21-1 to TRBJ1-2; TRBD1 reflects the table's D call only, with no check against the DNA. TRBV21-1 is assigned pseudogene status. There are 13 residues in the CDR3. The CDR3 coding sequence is TGTGCCAGCAGCAGCAGGGGTGCAAGTGGCTACACCTTC. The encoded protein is CASSSRGASGYTF.

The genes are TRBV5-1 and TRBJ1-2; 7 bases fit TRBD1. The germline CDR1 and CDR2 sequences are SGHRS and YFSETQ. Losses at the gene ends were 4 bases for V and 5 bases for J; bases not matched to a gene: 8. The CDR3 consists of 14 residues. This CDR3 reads CASSNRQGRYGYTF. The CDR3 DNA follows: TGCGCCAGCAGCAACCGACAGGGAAGGTATGGCTACACCTTC.